The rows below give T cell receptor beta chains drawn from one sample of a study of cytomegalovirus exposure and HLA in healthy donors. Using immunoSEQ multiplex PCR, the repertoire was profiled, and TCRdb retains in-frame clones only, with some absent. The sample lists roughly 130,000 clones, 70% to 80% occurring once. Sequenced material: PBMCs. All receptors come from a human donor in good health. Both conserved end residues are part of each CDR3. A D gene is named only where the DNA matches it firmly. The size of a clone is reported for some rows only, either as once, few or many, or as a class for expanded clones.

TRBD2	TRBV6-5	15	-	TRBJ2-1	TGTGCCAGCAGTTACATAGCGGGGGGCTCAAATGAGCAGTTCTTC	CASSYIAGGSNEQFF
-	TRBV30	11	-	TRBJ1-2	TGTGCCCTGCGGGGAGGATATGGCTACACCTTC	CALRGGYGYTF
-	TRBV28	15	-	TRBJ1-2	TGTGCCAGCAGTTTATGGTTGACAGCTAACTATGGCTACACCTTC	CASSLWLTANYGYTF
TRBD1	TRBV7-2	17	-	TRBJ2-5	TGTGCCAGCAGCTTAGGAAAAGGGACAGGGTCTGAGGAGACCCAGTACTTC	CASSLGKGTGSEETQYF
TRBD2	TRBV25-1	16	-	TRBJ2-1	TGTGCCAGCAGTGAATCTCCGGGGGGACCCCGCAATGAGCAGTTCTTC	CASSESPGGPRNEQFF
TRBD2	TRBV5-1	15	once	TRBJ2-3	TGCGCCAGCAGCCTGCGGGAGTTGGGCACAGATACGCAGTATTTT	CASSLRELGTDTQYF
-	TRBV15	14	-	TRBJ2-5	TGTGCCACCAGCAGGGGACTGGCCCAAGAGACCCAGTACTTC	CATSRGLAQETQYF
-	TRBV27	11	-	TRBJ2-3	TGTGCCAGCAGAGTCCTAAATACGCAGTATTTT	CASRVLNTQYF
-	TRBV6-5	11	-	TRBJ2-7	TGTGCCAGCACTTCCCTCTCCGAGCAGTACTTC	CASTSLSEQYF
TRBD1	TRBV5-1	21	few	TRBJ2-3	TGCGCCAGCAGCTCGCGAGGGGGCTTCGAATTTATGCGTATGCATAGGGATACGCAGTATTTT	CASSSRGGFEFMRMHRDTQYF
-	TRBV11-2	14	few	TRBJ1-2	TGTGCCAGCAGCTTAAGGCAGGGAATGCGTGGCTACACCTTC	CASSLRQGMRGYTF
TRBD1	TRBV6-5	14	-	TRBJ1-2	TGTGCCAGCAGCCCCCTGGGACAGGGCGGTGGCTACACCTTC	CASSPLGQGGGYTF
-	TRBV9	15	-	TRBJ2-2	TGTGCCACCGCGGGGATCGGGGAGAACACCGGGGAGCTGTTTTTT	CATAGIGENTGELFF
TRBD2	TRBV7-9	16	-	TRBJ2-1	TGTGCCAGCAGCCCACAACCGGGGGGGCTTTTAAATGAGCAGTTCTTC	CASSPQPGGLLNEQFF
-	TRBV7-2	14	few	TRBJ1-3	TGTGCCAGCAGCCCCCCGTCCTCTGGAAACACCATATATTTT	CASSPPSSGNTIYF
TRBD2	TRBV5-1	15	-	TRBJ2-1	TGCGCCAGCAGCTTGGCAGCGGGGGGGATGGATGAGCAGTTCTTC	CASSLAAGGMDEQFF
-	TRBV19	15	-	TRBJ1-2	TGTGCCAGTAGTATCTCGCAGGGGCTAGTCTATGGCTACACCTTC	CASSISQGLVYGYTF
-	TRBV18	14	-	TRBJ1-4	TGTGCCAGCTCACCAGAACAGACCCCTGAAAAACTGTTTTTT	CASSPEQTPEKLFF
TRBD1	TRBV5-1	13	once	TRBJ1-3	TGCGCCAGCGCCGGGACAGCTGGAAACACCATATATTTT	CASAGTAGNTIYF
TRBD2	TRBV11-2	19	-	TRBJ2-2	TGTGCCAGCAGCGCAAAGGGACTAGCGGGCCCAAAGAACACCGGGGAGCTGTTTTTT	CASSAKGLAGPKNTGELFF
-	TRBV7-2	15	few	TRBJ2-7	TGTGCCAGCAGCTTCATGAGCGGTCTCACCTACGAGCAGTACTTC	CASSFMSGLTYEQYF
-	TRBV2	18	few	TRBJ2-7	TGTGCCAGCAGTGAAGAGGGTTGGGGGCGAAGGAACGGCTACGAGCAGTACTTC	CASSEEGWGRRNGYEQYF
-	TRBV28	14	few	TRBJ2-7	TGTGCCAGCAGTTTAGTAGCAGCTACCTACGAGCAGTACTTC	CASSLVAATYEQYF